The clone carrying this TCR beta chain showed up just a few times. Its antigen is still unknown. The investigators reverse transcribed all of the isolated RNA, so they sequenced expressed TCRB transcripts. Profiling relied on immunoSEQ multiplex PCR, and the TCRdb table lists in-frame clones only, not all of them. The sample comprises 680,000 or so clones, around an eighth of which are singletons, and 0.022% rests with the top ten. The record originates from a study of beta chain features in type 1 diabetes. Broader study findings: The study found moderately but significantly shorter TCRB CDR3s in all four CD4+ subsets of Type 1 diabetes patients.

The germline CDR1 and CDR2 sequences are LNHDA and SQIVND (reference sequence). V lost 5 bases to trimming and J lost 1 base, with 8 bases between them. This CDR3 region has 13 residues. The receptor was derived from a man aged 18 to 30 with type 1 diabetes. The rearrangement uses TRBV19 and TRBJ2-5; D remains unclear. Material: naive CD4+ T cells from blood. CDR3 bases: TGTGCCAGTAGTGATAGGGCCCAAGAGACCCAGTACTTC. Protein: CASSDRAQETQYF.